The entry that follows covers one T cell receptor beta chain sequence. The data stem from a study of blood T cell repertoires in COVID-19. Study-wide context: The samples span acute and convalescent COVID-19 from the United States, Italy and Spain. The analysed material was cDNA or gDNA that came from T cells, B-cell-depleted T cells, or PBMCs.

The CDR3 has 14 amino acids. V dropped 5 bases and J dropped 6 bases, with 17 bases sitting between them. Per germline, CDR1 SEHNR and CDR2 FQNEAQ (reference sequence). In the authors' methods: Amplifying reference gene primers gave estimates of nucleated cell counts. TCRdb's table, derived via immunoSEQ multiplex PCR, lists solely in-frame clones and lacks some. The D gene and trimming were derived from the DNA, and the V and J assignments and clone size from that table. Found here are around 230,000 clones, roughly 80% of them singletons; the top ten hold about 8%. The receptor was isolated from a woman aged 80 or over with acute or convalescent COVID-19. The chain recombines TRBV7-9 with TRBJ2-7, with D maybe TRBD1 (7 bases). Sequenced input: peripheral blood. The DNA of the CDR3 is TGTGCCAGCAGCCCGGAGGGGGCGCCCCGCGAGCAGTACTTC. This gives the protein CASSPEGAPREQYF. The full variable domain, completed using reference TRBV7-9 and TRBJ2-7, is DTGVSQNPRHKITKRGQNVTFRCDPISEHNRLYWYRQTLGQGPEFLTYFQNEAQLEKSRLLSDRFSAERPKGSFSTLEIQRTEQGDSAMYLCASSPEGAPREQYFGPGTRLTVT.